These T cell receptor beta chains were read from a single sample in a study of cytomegalovirus exposure and HLA in healthy donors. Sequencing was performed with immunoSEQ multiplex PCR; in TCRdb, only in-frame clones are kept and a portion is missing. Recorded for this sample: some 110,000 clones. The sample taken for sequencing was PBMCs. Receptor source: a man aged 35 to 55 in good health and CMV-seropositive. The CDR3 runs from the conserved cysteine through the conserved F or W. A D gene is named only where the DNA matches it firmly.

TRBJ1-1,.,TRBV9,TGTGCCAGCAGCGTAGCGTACAGGGCCTCGAACACTGAAGCTTTCTTT,CASSVAYRASNTEAFF
TRBJ2-2,TRBD1,TRBV7-3,TGTGCCAGCAGCTTAACAACAGGGGGCAGCGGGGAGCTGTTTTTT,CASSLTTGGSGELFF
TRBJ2-5,TRBD1,TRBV5-6,TGTGCCAGCAGGTTGGGACAGGGTTTACAGACCCAGTACTTC,CASRLGQGLQTQYF
TRBJ1-2,TRBD1,TRBV29-1,TGCAGCGTTCGAATAGGACAGGATTTTTTTGGCTACACCTTC,CSVRIGQDFFGYTF
TRBJ2-1,TRBD2,TRBV19,TGTGCCAGTAGTGGGGGGGGTGTCGGACTCTACAATGAGCAGTTCTTC,CASSGGGVGLYNEQFF
TRBJ2-1,.,TRBV6-6,TGTGCCAGCAGCGTAGAAAGGGGCCGGAATGAGCAGTTCTTC,CASSVERGRNEQFF
TRBJ2-3,.,TRBV29-1,TGCAGCGTTGAAGATTGGGTAGCTTCCAATACGCAGTATTTT,CSVEDWVASNTQYF
TRBJ2-6,.,TRBV6-1,TGTGCCAGCAGTGACAGGGGCAGGGGCTCTGGGGCCAACGTCCTGACTTTC,CASSDRGRGSGANVLTF
TRBJ2-3,TRBD1,TRBV5-1,TGCGCCAGCAGCTTGAAGGGGGCTAGCACAGATACGCAGTATTTT,CASSLKGASTDTQYF
TRBJ1-1,.,TRBV14,TGTGCCAGCAGCCCCCGGAGGGCGGACACTGAAGCTTTCTTT,CASSPRRADTEAFF
TRBJ1-5,TRBD1,TRBV6-5,TGTGCCAGCAGGACAGGGGATGACCAGCCCCAGCATTTT,CASRTGDDQPQHF
TRBJ1-5,.,TRBV11-2,TGTGCCAGCAGCCCGATCGCGGGGGCCAGAGGGGAACAGCCCCAGCATTTT,CASSPIAGARGEQPQHF
TRBJ2-7,TRBD2,TRBV7-3,TGTGCCAGCAGCTTAATTGGGACTAGCGGAAGCGAGCAGTACTTC,CASSLIGTSGSEQYF
TRBJ2-5,.,TRBV4-1,TGCGCCAGCAGCCAAGTCCTTAGCGGACAGGCCCCTGGGGACCAGTACTTC,CASSQVLSGQAPGDQYF
TRBJ2-1,.,TRBV27,TGTGCCAGCACTACCCTCTATCGCCAGGGGAACAATGAGCAGTTCTTC,CASTTLYRQGNNEQFF
TRBJ1-2,TRBD1,TRBV5-1,TGCGCCAGCAACGGGGACAGGGCCCCATATGGCTACACCTTC,CASNGDRAPYGYTF
TRBJ1-2,TRBD1,TRBV7-2,TGTGCCAGCAGCTATACAGGGGACTATGGCTACACCTTC,CASSYTGDYGYTF
TRBJ2-7,TRBD1,TRBV5-1,TGCGCCAGCAGCTTGGGAACCGGGACAGGGGGCAGGCGGAGCTCCTACGAGCAGTACTTC,CASSLGTGTGGRRSSYEQYF
TRBJ1-4,TRBD1,TRBV4-1,TGCGCCAGCAGCCCTGGACAGGGAATCGATGAAAAACTGTTTTTT,CASSPGQGIDEKLFF
TRBJ2-2,.,TRBV19,TGTGCCAGTAGTATTGGCGGGGGCGCGAACACCGGGGAGCTGTTTTTT,CASSIGGGANTGELFF
TRBJ2-7,TRBD2,TRBV10-1,TGCGCCAGCAGTGAGTCCCGGGGGGACTCCTACGAGCAGTACTTC,CASSESRGDSYEQYF
TRBJ2-7,TRBD2,TRBV11-2,TGTGCCAGCAGCTTCTTAGCGGGGTGGGCCTACGAGCAGTACTTC,CASSFLAGWAYEQYF
TRBJ2-1,TRBD2,TRBV11-1,TGTGCCAGCAGCTTAGGGATTACTAGTGGGAGGGCCCTTGAGCAGTTCTTC,CASSLGITSGRALEQFF
TRBJ2-5,.,TRBV5-8,TGTGCCAGCAGCTTGGCTGGGCGCACCCAAGAGACCCAGTACTTC,CASSLAGRTQETQYF
TRBJ2-5,TRBD1,TRBV5-1,TGCGCCAGCAGCCCGACAGGGGGCCGAGAGACCCAGTACTTC,CASSPTGGRETQYF
TRBJ2-7,TRBD2,TRBV4-2,TGTGCCAGCAGCCCTCGGGGAGCGGGAGGGTTTTCGGACGAGCAGTACTTC,CASSPRGAGGFSDEQYF
TRBJ2-7,.,TRBV5-3,TGTGCCAGAAGCTTACGCCTGAACCACGAGCGGTACTTC,CARSLRLNHERYF
TRBJ2-7,TRBD2,TRBV28,TGTGCCAGCAGTCATCCCGTTCCGGGACTAGCGAGGGAGCAGTACTTC,CASSHPVPGLAREQYF
TRBJ2-2,TRBD2,TRBV10-3,TGTGCCATCAGCGACGGACTAGCGGGAGAAGTGAACACCGGGGAGCTGTTTTTT,CAISDGLAGEVNTGELFF
TRBJ2-7,TRBD2,TRBV6-1,TGTGCCAGCAGTGAAGCGACTAGCGGAGCACGCTTC,CASSEATSGARF
TRBJ2-7,.,TRBV5-1,TGCGCCAGCAGACCTGCTTACAGCGGCGAGCAGTACTTC,CASRPAYSGEQYF
TRBJ2-6,TRBD1,TRBV7-2,TGTGCCAGCAGTCTCGCAGGGGGCTATGGGGCCAACGTCCTGACTTTC,CASSLAGGYGANVLTF
TRBJ1-1,.,TRBV5-1,TGCGCCAGCAGCTCGGGACAGAACACTGAAGCTTTCTTT,CASSSGQNTEAFF
TRBJ1-1,.,TRBV15,TGTGCCACCAGCAGAGATGGCCAGGGGAACACTGAAGCTTTCTTT,CATSRDGQGNTEAFF
TRBJ1-4,.,TRBV11-2,TGTGCCAGCAGCTTAGGGGGGGGAGGAGAAAAACTGTTTTTT,CASSLGGGGEKLFF
TRBJ2-7,TRBD1,TRBV6-5,TGTGCCAGCGGGACAGGGGCCTACGAGCAGTACTTC,CASGTGAYEQYF
TRBJ2-1,TRBD2,TRBV25-1,TGTGCCAGCAGTCGGACTAGCGGGAGATTCTATGAGCAGTTCTTC,CASSRTSGRFYEQFF
TRBJ2-3,TRBD2,TRBV7-6,TGTGCCAGCAGCCGTGGCGGAGCGGGAGACACAGATACGCAGTATTTT,CASSRGGAGDTDTQYF
TRBJ2-1,.,TRBV6-6,TGTGCCAGCAGTTACCGTGGCGGACTGGATGGTGAGCAGTTCTTC,CASSYRGGLDGEQFF
TRBJ2-6,.,TRBV14,TGTGCCAGCAGTCTCTACTCTGGGGCCAACGTCCTGACTTTC,CASSLYSGANVLTF
TRBJ2-7,.,TRBV5-1,TGCGCCAGCAGCTTACCTAGTAGCTACGAGCAGTACTTC,CASSLPSSYEQYF